The 7 T cell receptor beta chains given below trace back to one sample, sequenced in a study of graft-versus-host responses after intestinal transplantation. The repertoire was sequenced with immunoSEQ multiplex PCR; TCRdb's copy has only in-frame clones and lacks some. In the table there are about 120,000 clones, over 85% of which are singletons. The antigens for these receptors are not known. Sequencing used unstimulated CD4+ T cells sorted from spleen or lymph node cells, obtained before intestinal transplant. These receptors were taken from a human donor who received an intestinal transplant.

The chain recombines TRBV11-3 with TRBJ2-7; 7 nucleotides align to TRBD2. CDR3 length: 16 amino acids. Germline loops: CDR1 SGHNT, CDR2 YENEEA. With V trimmed by 0 bases and J by 0 bases, 5 bases remained unmatched. CDR3 in DNA: TGTGCCAGCAGCTTAGATTCGCGGGAGTACTCCTACGAGCAGTACTTC. Translated: CASSLDSREYSYEQYF. The full variable domain, rest sourced from reference TRBV11-3 and TRBJ2-7, is EAGVVQSPRYKIIEKKQPVAFWCNPISGHNTLYWYLQNLGQGPELLIRYENEEAVDDSQLPKDRFSAERLKGVDSTLKIQPAELGDSAVYLCASSLDSREYSYEQYFGPGTRLTVT.

J is TRBJ1-3 and V is TRBV6-5, with 8 bases fitting TRBD1. V lost 0 bases to trimming and J lost 4 bases; unmatched junction nucleotides: 5. Germline CDR1 and CDR2: MNHEY and SVGAGI. The CDR3 loop spans 16 amino acids. The CDR3 nucleotides are TGTGCCAGCAGTTACTCGGGGACAGGAAGAGGAAACACCATATATTTT. Its translation: CASSYSGTGRGNTIYF.

V and J are TRBV28 and TRBJ1-6; D gene ambiguous. This CDR3 has 16 amino acids. CDR1 is MDHEN, CDR2 SYDVKM, per germline. V was clipped by 2 bases and J by 0 bases, with 8 bases between them. CDR3 sequence reads: CASSLVRSSYNSPLHF. CDR3 DNA: TGTGCCAGCAGTTTAGTTCGGAGCTCCTATAATTCACCCCTCCACTTT. Based on the CDR3 plus reference TRBV28 and TRBJ1-6, the full variable domain is DVKVTQSSRYLVKRTGEKVFLECVQDMDHENMFWYRQDPGLGLRLIYFSYDVKMKEKGDIPEGYSVSREKKERFSLILESASTNQTSMYLCASSLVRSSYNSPLHFGNGTRLTVT.

This clone was observed once. The rearrangement joins TRBV5-1 to TRBJ1-5; D is perhaps TRBD1 (5 bases). Trimming pared 3 bases from V and 0 bases from J, leaving 10 bases between. The CDR3 length is 15 residues. Germline V gene sequence: CDR1 SGHRS, CDR2 YFSETQ. CDR3 DNA: TGCGCCAGCAGCTGGGGGACCAGTAGCAATCAGCCCCAGCATTTT. Translated: CASSWGTSSNQPQHF.

V usage is TRBV7-8 and J usage is TRBJ2-2; 9 nucleotides agree with TRBD1. J was trimmed by 6 bases and V by 5 bases; bases with no gene match: 7. Germline CDR1 and CDR2: SGHVS and FQNEAQ. The CDR3 contains 15 residues. In nucleotides, the CDR3 is TGTGCCAGCAGCCCGCTGACAGGGGGTTCCGGGGAGCTGTTTTTT. Translating gives CASSPLTGGSGELFF.

The CDR3 DNA reads as TGTGCCAGTAATCCGGGAGTAGTCACCGGGGAGCTGTTTTTT. The encoded protein is CASNPGVVTGELFF. This chain links TRBV19 with TRBJ2-2; D possibly corresponds to TRBD2 (6 bases). Per the germline V gene, CDR1 is LNHDA and CDR2 is SQIVND (reference sequence). This CDR3 comprises 14 residues. V was pared by 7 bases and J by 4 bases, with 13 bases between.

This clone showed up just a few times. The chain recombines TRBV5-5 with TRBJ1-3; no firm D call. Germline V gene sequence: CDR1 SGHKS, CDR2 YYEKEE (reference sequence). The V and J ends lost 4 bases and 0 bases respectively, with 8 bases between them. This CDR3 contains 14 residues. CDR3 DNA sequence: TGTGCCAGCAGCCGCGAGAACTCTGGAAACACCATATATTTT. It is translated as CASSRENSGNTIYF.